These T cell receptor beta chains were read from a single sample in a study of blood T cell repertoires in COVID-19. Sequenced by immunoSEQ multiplex PCR; TCRdb stores in-frame clones only, minus some. The table lists 90,000 to 120,000 clones, 80% to 95% of them singletons. Material: peripheral blood. The source is a woman aged 25 to 39 with acute or convalescent COVID-19. CDR3s include the opening cysteine and the closing phenylalanine or tryptophan. A D gene is named only where the DNA matches it firmly. Clone size appears in some rows only: once, few, many, or a class for an expanded clone.

abundance	v_gene	d_gene	j_gene	len	CDR3nt	CDR3aa
NA	TRBV11-2	TRBD1	TRBJ2-7	19	TGTGCCAGCAGCTCACCTCGCCGGTGGGGGACAGGCCTCTCCTACGAGCAGTACTTC	CASSSPRRWGTGLSYEQYF
NA	TRBV15	NA	TRBJ1-4	13	TGTGCCACCAGCAGACAGGGTAGTGAAAAACTGTTTTTT	CATSRQGSEKLFF
few	TRBV15	TRBD1	TRBJ1-1	15	TGTGCCACCAGCAGAGGTCAGGGGGCTTTAGGGAAAGCTTTCTTT	CATSRGQGALGKAFF
NA	TRBV4-3	NA	TRBJ1-3	15	TGCGCCAGCAGCCAAAAATGGAGCTCTGGAAACACCATATATTTT	CASSQKWSSGNTIYF
NA	TRBV28	TRBD1	TRBJ1-5	17	TGTGCCAGCAGTTTACCCAGGGGGCGCGGGTCGAATCAGCCCCAGCATTTT	CASSLPRGRGSNQPQHF
NA	TRBV19	TRBD1	TRBJ1-1	15	TGTGCCAGTAGTAGGATTGGGACAGGGAATACTGAAGCTTTCTTT	CASSRIGTGNTEAFF
few	TRBV30	NA	TRBJ2-5	14	TGTGCCTGGAGTGGAACTATCCTTGAGGAGACCCAGTACTTC	CAWSGTILEETQYF
once	TRBV19	NA	TRBJ1-5	13	TGTGCCAGTAGTGCACAGATTTATCAGCCCCAGCATTTT	CASSAQIYQPQHF
NA	TRBV28	NA	TRBJ1-5	17	TGTGCCAGCAGACCCCCGATCAGGGGTCGTAGCAATCAGCCCCAGCATTTT	CASRPPIRGRSNQPQHF
once	TRBV18	NA	TRBJ2-2	16	TGTGCCAGCTCACCACCCCCACTCACGAACACCGGGGAGCTGTTTTTT	CASSPPPLTNTGELFF
NA	TRBV3-1/TRBV3-2	TRBD1	TRBJ2-7	15	TGTGCCAGCAGCCAAGTTGGGGACAGGGCCTACGAGCAGTACTTC	CASSQVGDRAYEQYF